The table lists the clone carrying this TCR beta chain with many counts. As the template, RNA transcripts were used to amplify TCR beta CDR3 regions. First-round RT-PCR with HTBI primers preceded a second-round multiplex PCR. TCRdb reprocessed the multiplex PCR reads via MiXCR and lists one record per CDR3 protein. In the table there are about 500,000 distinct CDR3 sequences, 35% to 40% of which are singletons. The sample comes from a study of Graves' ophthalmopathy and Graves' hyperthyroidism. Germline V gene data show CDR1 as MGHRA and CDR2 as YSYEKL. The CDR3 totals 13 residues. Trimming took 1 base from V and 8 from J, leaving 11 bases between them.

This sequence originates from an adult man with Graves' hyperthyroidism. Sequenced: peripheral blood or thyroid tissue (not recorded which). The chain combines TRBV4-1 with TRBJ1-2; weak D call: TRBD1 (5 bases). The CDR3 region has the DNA TGCGCCAGCAGCCAAGTGGGGGAAGACGGCTACACCTTC. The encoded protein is CASSQVGEDGYTF.